The clone carrying this T cell receptor (beta chain) was detected a few times. TCRdb itself ran the RT-PCR reads through MiXCR, one entry per CDR3 protein. The table lists hundreds of thousands of distinct CDR3 sequences, approximately 14% of them singletons, with 3.6% in the top ten. The V end lost 0 bases, the J end lost 4 bases, and 12 bases lay between the germline ends. In germline, CDR1 is MNHEY, CDR2 SVGAGI. The CDR3 is made up of 15 amino acids. V and J are TRBV6-5 and TRBJ1-1; unclear D gene. Sequenced sample: memory CD4+ T cells from blood. This TCR derives from a female donor in good health, serving as a healthy control. CDR3 sequence reads: CASSYSGGSATEAFF. CDR3 bases: TGTGCCAGCAGTTACTCGGGAGGGAGTGCCACTGAAGCTTTCTTT.